Sequencing of this T cell receptor beta chain was carried out in a study of cytomegalovirus exposure and HLA in healthy donors. Study-wide points: Exclusion applied to some V segments, including TRBV6-2 and TRBV6-3, as they were indistinguishable. The study listed roughly 160 cytomegalovirus-associated TCR beta chains.

A note on this clone: Its antigen is undetermined.

V lost 5 bases to trimming and J lost 6 bases; unmatched junction nucleotides: 14. Germline assignment: CDR1 LNHDA and CDR2 SQIVND (reference sequence). The CDR3 consists of 16 residues. Primers included in the PCR were 60 Vbeta and 13 Jbeta primers. Measured with immunoSEQ multiplex PCR; TCRdb has only the in-frame clones, and not every one. The table includes 83,000 or so clones, nearly 80% detected once. Sequencing was performed on PBMCs. V gene TRBV19 combines with J gene TRBJ2-7, with TRBD1 matching over 9 bases. The source is a female donor in good health and CMV-seronegative. CDR3 amino acids: CASSQFSGTGSIEQYF. In DNA, the CDR3 is TGTGCCAGTAGTCAGTTTTCCGGGACAGGGTCGATCGAGCAGTACTTC.